The 21 T cell receptor beta chains reported below all come from one sample, sequenced in a study of blood T cell repertoires in COVID-19. TCRdb's copy holds only in-frame clones and misses some; the assay was immunoSEQ multiplex PCR. The sample holds about 430,000 clones, 88% seen once. The sample taken for sequencing was PBMCs or T cells enriched from blood (not recorded which). The receptors come from a woman between 18 and 30 years old who had been exposed to COVID-19.

The chain combines TRBV9 with TRBJ2-3; TRBD2 aligns across 8 bases. Germline V CDR1 and CDR2: SGDLS, YYNGEE. The length of the CDR3 is 17 residues. The V and J ends lost 2 bases and 0 bases, in that order; junction bases with no gene match: 8. CDR3 in DNA: TGTGCCAGCAGCGTGCCCCCCCCGGGGGGGAGCACAGATACGCAGTATTTT. Amino acid sequence: CASSVPPPGGSTDTQYF.

The chain is built from TRBV6-6 and TRBJ2-3; TRBD2 matches 9 bases. Germline assignment: CDR1 MNHNY and CDR2 SVGAGI (reference sequence). Trimming removed 2 bases from V and 4 bases from J; junction bases left unmatched: 7. The CDR3 consists of 16 residues. In DNA form, the CDR3 reads TGTGCCAGCAGTTACGGGGCGGGAGGGGTTTCAGATACGCAGTATTTT. This encodes CASSYGAGGVSDTQYF.

To note about this clone: Other DNA sequences from this sample encode an identical CDR3 as well. The CDR3 DNA sequence: TGCGCCAGCAGCTTGGGACAGAGGAATTCACCCCTCCACTTT. It yields the protein CASSLGQRNSPLHF. The chain joins TRBV5-1 to TRBJ1-6; D may be TRBD1 (5 bases). V shed 0 bases and J shed 7 bases, with 8 bases lying between them. The CDR3 is made up of 14 amino acids. Germline CDR1 reads SGHRS; CDR2 reads YFSETQ.

The J gene is TRBJ2-7, the V gene TRBV27; 9 nucleotides align to TRBD1. Germline-derived CDR1 and CDR2 are MNHEY and SMNVEV (reference sequence). The CDR3 is made up of 16 amino acids. V shed 0 bases, J shed 0 bases, and the junction held 3 bases outside the gene matches. The DNA of the CDR3 is TGTGCCAGCAGTTTATCAAGACAGGGGGTCTCCTACGAGCAGTACTTC. Translated, it gives CASSLSRQGVSYEQYF.

The chain joins TRBV14 to TRBJ1-1; 7 nucleotides match TRBD1. The CDR3 sequence is 14 residues long. V shed 4 bases and J 5 bases; nucleotides not matched to a gene: 7. Per the germline V gene, CDR1 is SGHDN and CDR2 is FVKESK. CDR3 sequence reads: CASSPDRVRTEAFF. The CDR3 DNA reads as TGTGCCAGCAGCCCAGACAGGGTTCGTACTGAAGCTTTCTTT.

This clone was recorded a few times. V is TRBV7-8 and J is TRBJ1-1, with 10 bases aligning to TRBD1. The V gene's germline CDR1 is SGHVS and CDR2 FQNEAQ. V shed 5 bases, J shed 8 bases, and the junction held 5 bases outside the gene matches. The CDR3 length is 13 residues. The CDR3 coding sequence is TGTGCCAGCAGCCTGACAGGGGGCGCGGAAGCTTTCTTT. Protein sequence: CASSLTGGAEAFF.

The chain links TRBV30 to TRBJ2-7, with D uncertain. Germline V CDR1 and CDR2: GTSNPN, SVGIG (reference sequence). V lost 3 bases to trimming and J lost 4 bases, with 7 bases between them. This CDR3 is 11 amino acids long. The CDR3 bases are TGTGCCTGGAGGTTAGCTTACGAGCAGTACTTC. The encoded protein is CAWRLAYEQYF.

V gene TRBV28 combines with J gene TRBJ1-3; D call uncertain. CDR1 is MDHEN and CDR2 is SYDVKM in the germline V gene. The CDR3 runs 12 residues. The V end was cut by 5 bases, the J end by 8 bases, with 10 bases between. The CDR3 loop reads CASSPSRYTIYF. In DNA form, the CDR3 reads TGTGCCAGCAGTCCATCCCGGTACACCATATATTTT.

This clone was detected only a few times. The chain has TRBV27 and TRBJ1-2; 8 bases are a match to TRBD1. This CDR3 comprises 13 residues. Germline-derived CDR1 and CDR2 are MNHEY and SMNVEV (reference sequence). With 3 bases clipped from V and 4 bases from J, the junction kept 1 base outside the gene matches. CDR3 in amino acids: CASSFQGAYGYTF. CDR3 nucleotides: TGTGCCAGCAGTTTCCAGGGGGCCTATGGCTACACCTTC.

The chain links TRBV23-1 to TRBJ1-1; TRBD1 aligns across 8 bases. TRBV23-1 is an ORF, with its function uncertain. The CDR3 consists of 14 residues. V shed 3 bases and J 4 bases; nucleotides not matched to a gene: 4. The CDR3 region has the DNA TGCGCCAGCAGTCAGGACACAGGGGGCACTGAAGCTTTCTTT. The encoded protein is CASSQDTGGTEAFF.

J is TRBJ1-1 and V is TRBV6-2 or TRBV6-3; a weak D match, TRBD1 (6 bases). CDR3 length: 19 residues. In germline, CDR1 is MNHEY, CDR2 SVGEGT. Trimming pared 4 bases from V and 1 base from J, leaving 25 bases between. Here the CDR3 reads CASSFTPTGPFKENTEAFF. DNA for the CDR3: TGTGCCAGCAGTTTTACCCCGACAGGCCCCTTTAAAGAGAACACTGAAGCTTTCTTT.

The rearrangement links TRBV19 to TRBJ2-3; D perhaps matches TRBD1 (5 bases). The V and J ends lost 7 bases and 4 bases respectively, with 12 bases between them. The germline CDR1 and CDR2 sequences are LNHDA and SQIVND (reference sequence). The length of the CDR3 is 13 residues. CDR3 DNA: TGTGCCAGTACCCCCCGCAGGGCAGATACGCAGTATTTT. Translating gives CASTPRRADTQYF.

The chain has TRBV4-3 and TRBJ2-7, with a tentative D call TRBD2 (5 bases). This CDR3 has 16 residues. V dropped 1 base and J dropped 0 bases, with 13 bases sitting between them. Germline CDR1 reads LGHNA; CDR2 reads YSLEER. The CDR3 DNA sequence: TGCGCCAGCAGCCAAGGCCGCCTAGGAGGCTCCTACGAGCAGTACTTC. Protein product: CASSQGRLGGSYEQYF.

The genes are TRBV7-6 and TRBJ1-3; TRBD1 matches 8 bases. Germline V gene sequence: CDR1 SGHVS, CDR2 FNYEAQ. CDR3 length equals 16 residues. V gave up 4 bases and J gave up 3 bases; unmatched junction bases: 8. CDR3 DNA: TGTGCCAGCAGCTCTCCGGACAGGGACCGTGGAAACACCATATATTTT. The encoded protein is CASSSPDRDRGNTIYF. The complete variable domain, with remaining parts taken from reference TRBV7-6 and TRBJ1-3, reads GAGVSQSPRYKVTKRGQDVALRCDPISGHVSLYWYRQALGQGPEFLTYFNYEAQQDKSGLPNDRFSAERPEGSISTLTIQRTEQRDSAMYRCASSSPDRDRGNTIYFGEGSWLTVV.

The gene calls are TRBV27 and TRBJ2-7, with D maybe TRBD1 (5 bases). Looked up from germline, CDR1 is MNHEY and CDR2 is SMNVEV (reference sequence). The CDR3 is made up of 13 amino acids. Trimming took 2 bases from V and 0 from J, leaving 5 bases between them. The CDR3, as DNA: TGTGCCAGCAGTTTACAGGGCTCCTACGAGCAGTACTTC. It encodes CASSLQGSYEQYF.

CDR3 sequence: CASSRGQWNTEAFF. In DNA, the CDR3 is TGTGCCAGCAGTAGGGGACAGTGGAACACTGAAGCTTTCTTT. The rearrangement joins TRBV27 to TRBJ1-1, with 7 bases matching TRBD1. Germline CDR1 MNHEY, CDR2 SMNVEV (reference sequence). This CDR3 has 14 residues. Unmatched junction bases numbered 4, after V lost 5 bases and J lost 1 base.

The gene calls are TRBV11-2 and TRBJ1-4, with D perhaps TRBD1 (5 bases). The CDR3 is 15 residues long. Germline CDR1 is SGHAT and CDR2 is FQNNGV. V shed 5 bases and J shed 6 bases, with 16 bases lying between them. The CDR3 nucleotides are TGTGCCAGCAGCCAATCTCGGGGGAGTTATGAAAAACTGTTTTTT. This encodes CASSQSRGSYEKLFF.

The gene calls are TRBV25-1 and TRBJ2-5, with TRBD1 identical over 11 bases. Germline V gene data show CDR1 as MGHDK and CDR2 as SYGVNS. J was trimmed by 5 bases and V by 5 bases; bases with no gene match: 10. The CDR3 totals 16 residues. CDR3 in DNA: TGTGCCAGCAGTTATCGGACAGGGGGCGGGTGGGAGACCCAGTACTTC. This gives the protein CASSYRTGGGWETQYF.

The chain carries TRBV9 and TRBJ2-5; perhaps TRBD1 as D (6 bases). The CDR3 is 14 residues long. Germline CDR1 SGDLS, CDR2 YYNGEE. V lost 6 bases and J 1 base, leaving 13 bases between the germline ends. CDR3: CASNIGGPQETQYF. In nucleotides, the CDR3 is TGTGCCAGCAACATTGGGGGCCCCCAAGAGACCCAGTACTTC.

The V and J genes are TRBV11-2 and TRBJ2-7, with 8 bases fitting TRBD1. The CDR3 extends over 15 amino acids. J gave up 4 bases and V 5 bases, and 10 bases lay outside the gene matches. From germline, CDR1 is SGHAT and CDR2 FQNNGV. CDR3 sequence: CASSRADRVIYEQYF. The CDR3 nucleotides are TGTGCCAGCAGCCGTGCGGACAGGGTCATATACGAGCAGTACTTC. The complete variable domain, with remaining parts taken from reference TRBV11-2 and TRBJ2-7, reads EAGVAQSPRYKIIEKRQSVAFWCNPISGHATLYWYQQILGQGPKLLIQFQNNGVVDDSQLPKDRFSAERLKGVDSTLKIQPAKLEDSAVYLCASSRADRVIYEQYFGPGTRLTVT.

The chain has TRBV20-1 and TRBJ2-7; 7 positions match TRBD1. V was clipped by 3 bases and J by 2 bases; unmatched bases: 10. Germline V gene data show CDR1 as DFQATT and CDR2 as SNEGSKA (reference sequence). CDR3 length equals 15 residues. Here the CDR3 DNA reads TGCAGTGCTAGTCCCCGGAGCAGGGGGACCTACGAGCAGTACTTC. This gives the protein CSASPRSRGTYEQYF.